One and the same sample provided the 10 T cell receptor beta chains below, sequenced in a study of T cells in Graves' hyperthyroidism and ophthalmopathy. RNA transcripts were the template for amplifying TCR beta CDR3 regions. A first-round RT-PCR of the TCR CDR3 used the HTBI primer set. TCRdb redid the calling of the multiplex PCR reads with MiXCR, one entry per CDR3 protein. Of about 580,000 distinct CDR3 sequences in the sample, 46% were seen once. The material sequenced was peripheral blood or thyroid tissue (not recorded which). The receptors derive from a woman in her late teens or twenties with Graves' hyperthyroidism.

This clonotype was seen many times. V is TRBV6-2 or TRBV6-3 and J is TRBJ2-7; D remains unclear. The CDR3 spans 15 residues. The V end lost 0 bases, the J end lost 0 bases, and 9 bases lay between the germline ends. Germline CDR1 MNHEY, CDR2 SVGEGT. The DNA of the CDR3 is TGTGCCAGCAGTTACTCGTACCCAAGCTCCTACGAGCAGTACTTC. Encoded protein: CASSYSYPSSYEQYF.

This clonotype was seen at least ten times. CDR3: CASSFVPGATTLHF. Here the CDR3 DNA reads TGTGCCAGCAGCTTTGTTCCGGGAGCAACGACCCTCCACTTT. This chain links TRBV5-5 with TRBJ1-6; D not certain. Between the trimmed V and J ends, which lost 2 bases and 14 bases, there was a span of 17 bases. CDR3 length: 14 amino acids. Germline V gene lookup returns CDR1 SGHKS and CDR2 YYEKEE (reference sequence).

V usage is TRBV12-3 or TRBV12-4 and J usage is TRBJ2-7, with 9 bases aligning to TRBD2. V was pared by 5 bases and J by 0 bases, with 8 bases of the junction left unmatched. The length of the CDR3 is 16 residues. The DNA of the CDR3 is TGTGCCAGCAGTATAATACTAGCGGGTAGCTCCTACGAGCAGTACTTC. It is translated as CASSIILAGSSYEQYF.

This sequence joins TRBV7-3 and TRBJ2-5; TRBD1 aligns across 12 bases. From germline, CDR1 is SGHTA and CDR2 FQGTGA. Trimming at V came to 5 bases and at J to 5 bases, leaving 15 bases not matched to a gene. CDR3 length: 18 residues. Written as DNA, the CDR3 is TGTGCCAGCAGCCCCAGCCCTTCCGGGACAGGGGGCTTGGAGACCCAGTACTTC. Its protein product is CASSPSPSGTGGLETQYF. Drawing the rest from reference TRBV7-3 and TRBJ2-5, the complete variable domain is GAGVSQTPSNKVTEKGKYVELRCDPISGHTALYWYRQSLGQGPEFLIYFQGTGAADDSGLPNDRFFAVRPEGSVSTLKIQRTERGDSAVYLCASSPSPSGTGGLETQYFGPGTRLLVL.

The chain uses TRBV4-1 and TRBJ1-4; no reliable D call. The CDR3 is 14 amino acids. V was trimmed by 0 bases and J by 4 bases, leaving 6 bases between them. The germline CDR1 and CDR2 sequences are MGHRA and YSYEKL. In nucleotides, the CDR3 is TGCGCCAGCAGCCAAGACATCCTTAATGAAAAACTGTTTTTT. As protein: CASSQDILNEKLFF.

The chain links TRBV20-1 to TRBJ1-2, with TRBD1 as a possible D gene (5 bases). With 7 bases removed from V and 2 bases from J, the gap between germline ends came to 14 bases. CDR1 DFQATT and CDR2 SNEGSKA come from the germline V gene (reference sequence). The CDR3 totals 13 residues. The chain's CDR3 is CSGPFTGNYGYTF. The DNA for the CDR3 is TGCAGTGGTCCCTTTACAGGAAACTATGGCTACACCTTC.

This rearrangement joins TRBV7-9 to TRBJ2-1, with D tentatively TRBD2 (6 bases). Per the germline V gene, CDR1 is SEHNR and CDR2 is FQNEAQ (reference sequence). The CDR3 is made up of 14 amino acids. V lost 1 base to trimming and J lost 9 bases, with 13 bases between them. CDR3 sequence (DNA): TGTGCCAGCAGCTTAGGTCTAGCGAGGGTTGAGCAGTTCTTC. Translating it yields CASSLGLARVEQFF.

The chain combines TRBV7-9 with TRBJ2-3; 14 bases align to TRBD2. CDR1 is SEHNR, CDR2 FQNEAQ, per germline (reference sequence). The CDR3 totals 15 residues. V was pared by 5 bases and J by 7 bases, with 5 bases of the junction left unmatched. CDR3 bases: TGTGCCAGCAGCCCGGGACTAGCGGGAGTGAATACGCAGTATTTT. It yields the protein CASSPGLAGVNTQYF.

V usage is TRBV6-5 and J usage is TRBJ1-5, with a possible D match to TRBD1 (6 bases). Germline V gene lookup returns CDR1 MNHEY and CDR2 SVGAGI. The CDR3 covers 16 residues. Trimming shortened V by 5 bases and J by 1 base, and 15 bases separated the two germline ends. As DNA, the CDR3 is TGTGCCAGCAGTCTCCTAGCGGGGGCGAGCAATCAGCCCCAGCATTTT. It specifies CASSLLAGASNQPQHF.

Concerning this clonotype: A much bigger clone sits one base away, suggesting this may be a read error. The chain combines TRBV7-9 with TRBJ1-2; weak D call: TRBD1 (6 bases). This CDR3 is built from 12 residues. Trimming removed 8 bases from V and 3 bases from J, with 10 bases in between. CDR1 is SEHNR and CDR2 is FQNEAQ in the germline V gene (reference sequence). CDR3 DNA: TGTGCCAGCGGCCGACAGGACTATGGCTACACCTTC. Translation gives CASGRQDYGYTF. Full variable domain (rest looked up from reference TRBV7-9 and TRBJ1-2): DTGVSQNPRHKITKRGQNVTFRCDPISEHNRLYWYRQTLGQGPEFLTYFQNEAQLEKSRLLSDRFSAERPKGSFSTLEIQRTEQGDSAMYLCASGRQDYGYTFGSGTRLTVV.